These 20 T cell receptor beta chains originate from one sample sequenced in a study of cytomegalovirus exposure and HLA in healthy donors. In the PCR, 60 Vbeta and 13 Jbeta primers were used. Method: immunoSEQ multiplex PCR; TCRdb's copy keeps in-frame clones and lacks some. This sample has over 150,000 clones; approximately 80% occur once, and the top ten carry 2.4%. Specimen: PBMCs. Receptors were obtained from a male donor in good health and CMV-seronegative.

The chain has TRBV7-9 and TRBJ2-7; D remains unclear. The CDR3 has 13 amino acids. The V gene's germline CDR1 is SEHNR and CDR2 FQNEAQ (reference sequence). The V end lost 7 bases, the J end lost 4 bases, and 14 bases lay between the germline ends. The CDR3 sequence: CASTPRSAYEQYF. CDR3 nucleotides: TGTGCCAGCACCCCGCGAAGCGCTTACGAGCAGTACTTC.

The chain uses TRBV27 and TRBJ2-4, with a possible D match to TRBD1 (6 bases). Per the germline V gene, CDR1 is MNHEY and CDR2 is SMNVEV (reference sequence). V was cut by 5 bases and J by 6 bases, with 14 bases left in between. There are 14 residues in the CDR3. As DNA, the CDR3 is TGTGCCAGCAGTACCACAGGGATGGGAAACATTCAGTACTTC. It is translated as CASSTTGMGNIQYF.

The CDR3: CASSVLASNNEQFF. DNA for the CDR3: TGTGCCAGCAGCGTCCTAGCGAGCAACAATGAGCAGTTCTTC. The gene calls are TRBV9 and TRBJ2-1, with a possible D match to TRBD2 (6 bases). Germline V gene lookup returns CDR1 SGDLS and CDR2 YYNGEE. With 2 bases removed from V and 5 bases from J, the gap between germline ends came to 11 bases. The CDR3 length is 14 residues.

Turning to this clone: An end of the junction differs from the germline gene, which may be a read error. The chain joins TRBV19 to TRBJ1-6; TRBD1 aligns across 9 bases. The length of the CDR3 is 15 residues. The V gene's germline CDR1 is LNHDA and CDR2 SQIVND (reference sequence). CDR3 sequence (DNA): TGTGCCAGTAGTATGGGCGGACAGGGGAATTCGCCCCTCCACTTT. As protein: CASSMGGQGNSPLHF. The variable domain in full, with the rest retrieved from reference TRBV19 and TRBJ1-6, is DGGITQSPKYLFRKEGQNVTLSCEQNLNHDAMYWYRQDPGQGLRLIYYSQIVNDFQKGDIAEGYSVSREKKESFPLTVTSAQKNPTAFYLCASSMGGQGNSPLHFGNGTRLTVT.

The chain uses TRBV5-4 and TRBJ1-2, with D possibly TRBD1 on 6 matching bases. Germline V gene sequence: CDR1 SGHNT, CDR2 YYREEE (reference sequence). The length of the CDR3 is 13 residues. Trimming took off 1 base at V and 5 bases at J, with 9 bases between the two ends. Written as DNA, the CDR3 is TGTGCCAGCAGCTTGAAGGGGGAGTATGGCTACACCTTC. It is translated as CASSLKGEYGYTF.

The chain couples TRBV7-6 to TRBJ2-7, with D perhaps matching TRBD1 (5 bases). The V end was cut by 4 bases, the J end by 1 base, with 11 bases between. Germline-derived CDR1 and CDR2 are SGHVS and FNYEAQ. This CDR3 comprises 14 residues. CDR3 protein: CASSSRTLSYEQYF. CDR3 nucleotides: TGTGCCAGCAGCTCCCGGACATTATCCTACGAGCAGTACTTC.

The CDR3 here is CASSFMSGSYEQYF. In DNA, the CDR3 is TGCGCCAGCAGCTTTATGAGTGGCTCCTACGAGCAGTACTTC. V and J are TRBV5-1 and TRBJ2-7; no clear D. The CDR3 spans 14 residues. The germline CDR1 and CDR2 sequences are SGHRS and YFSETQ. V was shortened by 2 bases and J by 0 bases, with 9 bases between the two germline ends.

The chain has TRBV5-1 and TRBJ2-7; D may be TRBD1 (5 bases). The CDR3 consists of 14 residues. Per germline, CDR1 SGHRS and CDR2 YFSETQ. Trimming left V 0 bases short and J 3 bases short, with 10 bases between. The CDR3 DNA follows: TGCGCCAGCAGCTTGGGGACATTTAACTACGAGCAGTACTTC. As protein: CASSLGTFNYEQYF. The full variable domain, its missing parts supplied by reference TRBV5-1 and TRBJ2-7, is KAGVTQTPRYLIKTRGQQVTLSCSPISGHRSVSWYQQTPGQGLQFLFEYFSETQRNKGNFPGRFSGRQFSNSRSEMNVSTLELGDSALYLCASSLGTFNYEQYFGPGTRLTVT.

The J gene is TRBJ1-6, the V gene TRBV28; 8 nucleotides agree with TRBD1. From germline, CDR1 is MDHEN and CDR2 SYDVKM. CDR3 length equals 15 residues. V was pared by 7 bases and J by 7 bases, with 9 bases of the junction left unmatched. Written as DNA, the CDR3 is TGTGCCAGCAACAGGGACAGGACATGGAATTCACCCCTCCACTTT. It codes for CASNRDRTWNSPLHF.

The rearrangement joins TRBV7-2 to TRBJ1-5; possibly TRBD1 for D (5 bases). CDR1 and CDR2 (germline): SGHTA, FQGNSA. V lost 6 bases and J 2 bases, leaving 17 bases between the germline ends. This CDR3 is 16 amino acids long. CDR3 in DNA: TGTGCCAGCAGTCTCACGGGGGGAAGTGGCAATCAGCCCCAGCATTTT. It yields the protein CASSLTGGSGNQPQHF.

As for this clone: A read error may produce the germline difference seen at one junction end. The chain links TRBV7-8 to TRBJ2-7; 9 nucleotides agree with TRBD2. Germline values: CDR1 SGHVS, CDR2 FQNEAQ. This CDR3 has 15 residues. CDR3 sequence (DNA): TGTGCCAGCAGATTAGCGGGAGCGGGCTTCGACGAGCAGTACTTC. Protein: CASRLAGAGFDEQYF.

V gene TRBV11-2 combines with J gene TRBJ1-1; unclear D gene. CDR3 length: 13 amino acids. V lost 2 bases and J lost 7, with 11 bases in between. Looked up from germline, CDR1 is SGHAT and CDR2 is FQNNGV. CDR3 loop: CASSLSGYGEAFF. The CDR3 bases are TGTGCCAGCAGCTTATCCGGGTATGGTGAAGCTTTCTTT.

This clone was picked up a small number of times. V usage is TRBV7-9 and J usage is TRBJ1-5; D not certain. V was cut by 5 bases and J by 3 bases, with 11 bases left in between. CDR1 SEHNR and CDR2 FQNEAQ come from the germline V gene (reference sequence). The CDR3 spans 14 residues. CDR3 loop: CASSPGSYNQPQHF. CDR3 in DNA: TGTGCCAGCAGCCCCGGGAGCTACAATCAGCCCCAGCATTTT.

This clone was counted between two and nine times. This rearrangement joins TRBV4-1 to TRBJ2-7; 11 positions match TRBD2. V gave up 1 base and J gave up 3 bases; unmatched junction bases: 5. The CDR3 spans 16 residues. In germline, CDR1 is MGHRA, CDR2 YSYEKL. The DNA for the CDR3 is TGCGCCAGCAGCCAAGGTACTAGCGGGAGTGTCTACGAGCAGTACTTC. Amino acid sequence: CASSQGTSGSVYEQYF.

This clone was seen once. J is TRBJ2-1 and V is TRBV19; D remains ambiguous. Trimming shortened V by 6 bases and J by 0 bases, and 12 bases separated the two germline ends. CDR1 and CDR2 from the germline V gene are LNHDA and SQIVND (reference sequence). This CDR3 region has 15 residues. The CDR3 protein is CASRIRPGSYNEQFF. Here the CDR3 DNA reads TGTGCCAGTAGAATACGACCGGGCTCCTACAATGAGCAGTTCTTC. The full variable domain, rest sourced from reference TRBV19 and TRBJ2-1, is DGGITQSPKYLFRKEGQNVTLSCEQNLNHDAMYWYRQDPGQGLRLIYYSQIVNDFQKGDIAEGYSVSREKKESFPLTVTSAQKNPTAFYLCASRIRPGSYNEQFFGPGTRLTVL.

The chain carries TRBV6-5 and TRBJ2-3, with 7 bases that match TRBD1. V was clipped by 5 bases and J by 0 bases; unmatched bases: 5. Germline V lookup: CDR1 MNHEY, CDR2 SVGAGI. The CDR3 has 15 residues. CDR3 sequence reads: CASSTGQYSTDTQYF. The CDR3 region has the DNA TGTGCCAGCAGTACGGGACAGTATAGCACAGATACGCAGTATTTT.

This clone was observed once. V and J are TRBV19 and TRBJ2-2; a weak D match, TRBD1 (5 bases). The CDR3 runs to 15 residues. Germline V gene lookup returns CDR1 LNHDA and CDR2 SQIVND (reference sequence). Between the trimmed V and J ends, which lost 4 bases and 4 bases, there was a span of 13 bases. CDR3 in DNA: TGTGCCAGTAGTACCCCGGAAACAGGCACCGGGGAGCTGTTTTTT. Protein: CASSTPETGTGELFF.

This sequence joins TRBV4-3 and TRBJ2-2; D possibly corresponds to TRBD2 (5 bases). The V and J ends lost 5 bases and 3 bases respectively, with 13 bases between them. This CDR3 has 15 residues. Looked up from germline, CDR1 is LGHNA and CDR2 is YSLEER. The CDR3, as DNA: TGCGCCAGCAGCGAGGGCAAGGGAGACACCGGGGAGCTGTTTTTT. Protein sequence: CASSEGKGDTGELFF.

The gene calls are TRBV5-1 and TRBJ1-4; tentatively, D is TRBD1 (6 bases). The CDR3 length is 17 residues. Germline values: CDR1 SGHRS, CDR2 YFSETQ. V shed 2 bases and J shed 0 bases, with 14 bases lying between them. Here the CDR3 DNA reads TGCGCCAGCAGCTTTATGGCAGGGGAAGCAACTAATGAAAAACTGTTTTTT. Protein product: CASSFMAGEATNEKLFF.

The genes are TRBV5-1 and TRBJ2-2, with TRBD1 matching 8 bases. This CDR3 contains 19 residues. Germline trimming cut 4 bases from V and 4 bases from J; bases unmatched to any gene: 18. Germline-derived CDR1 and CDR2 are SGHRS and YFSETQ. CDR3 sequence reads: CASSRTQGAGPFSTGELFF. The CDR3 bases are TGCGCCAGCAGCCGAACGCAGGGGGCCGGGCCCTTTAGCACCGGGGAGCTGTTTTTT.